This T cell receptor beta chain comes out of a study of blood T cell repertoires in COVID-19. About the study: Acute and convalescent COVID-19 specimens originated in the United States, Italy and Spain. T cells, B-cell-depleted T cells, or PBMCs supplied cDNA or gDNA.

Sequencing was performed with immunoSEQ multiplex PCR; in TCRdb, only in-frame clones are kept and a portion is missing. Among 470,000 or so clones listed, around 89% were seen once. The CDR3 is 16 amino acids. The V end was cut by 2 bases, the J end by 0 bases, with 11 bases between. The germline V gene has CDR1 MNHEY and CDR2 SMNVEV (reference sequence). What was sequenced was peripheral blood. The sequence was obtained from a woman aged 25-40 years with acute or convalescent COVID-19. V usage is TRBV27 and J usage is TRBJ2-1; D might be TRBD1 (5 bases). CDR3 sequence reads: CASSLHRGNSYNEQFF. The CDR3 region has the DNA TGTGCCAGCAGTTTACATAGGGGAAACTCCTACAATGAGCAGTTCTTC.